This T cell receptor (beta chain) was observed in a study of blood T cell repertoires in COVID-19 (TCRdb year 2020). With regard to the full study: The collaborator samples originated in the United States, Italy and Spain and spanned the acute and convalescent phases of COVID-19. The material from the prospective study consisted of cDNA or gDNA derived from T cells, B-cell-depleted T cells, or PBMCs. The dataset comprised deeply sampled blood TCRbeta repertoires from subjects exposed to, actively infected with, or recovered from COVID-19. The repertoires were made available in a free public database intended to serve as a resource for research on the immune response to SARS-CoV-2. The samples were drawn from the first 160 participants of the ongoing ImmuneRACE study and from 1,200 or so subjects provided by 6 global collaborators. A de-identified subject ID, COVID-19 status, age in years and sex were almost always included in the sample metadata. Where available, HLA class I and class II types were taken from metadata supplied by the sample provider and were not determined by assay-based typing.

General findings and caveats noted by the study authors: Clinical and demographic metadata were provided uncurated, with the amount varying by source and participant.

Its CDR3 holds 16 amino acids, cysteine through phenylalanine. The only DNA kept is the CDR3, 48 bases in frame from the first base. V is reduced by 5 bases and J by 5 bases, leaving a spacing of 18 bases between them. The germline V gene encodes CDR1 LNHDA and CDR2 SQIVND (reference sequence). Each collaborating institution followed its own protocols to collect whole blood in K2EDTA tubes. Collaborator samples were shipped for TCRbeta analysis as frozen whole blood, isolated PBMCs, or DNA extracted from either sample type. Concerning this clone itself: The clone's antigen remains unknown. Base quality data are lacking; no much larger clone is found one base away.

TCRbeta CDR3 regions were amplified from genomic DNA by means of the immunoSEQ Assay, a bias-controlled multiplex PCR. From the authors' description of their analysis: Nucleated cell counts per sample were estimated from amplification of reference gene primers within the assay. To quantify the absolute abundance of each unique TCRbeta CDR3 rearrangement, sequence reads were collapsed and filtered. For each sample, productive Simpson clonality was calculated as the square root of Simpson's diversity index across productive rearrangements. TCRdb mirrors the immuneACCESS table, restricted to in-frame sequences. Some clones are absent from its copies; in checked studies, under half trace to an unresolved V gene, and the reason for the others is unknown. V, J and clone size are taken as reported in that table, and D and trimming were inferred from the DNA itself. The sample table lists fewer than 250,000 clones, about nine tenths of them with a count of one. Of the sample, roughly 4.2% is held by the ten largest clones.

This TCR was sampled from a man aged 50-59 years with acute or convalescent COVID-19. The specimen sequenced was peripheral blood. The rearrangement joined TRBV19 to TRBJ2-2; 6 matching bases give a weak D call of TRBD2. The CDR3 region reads CASSGAGQRGTGELFF. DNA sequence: TGTGCCAGTAGTGGGGCGGGGCAGAGGGGTACCGGGGAGCTGTTTTTT.